A selection of T cell receptor beta chains follows, all from one sample in a study of vaccination effects on CD4 cells after COVID-19. No antigens are known for them. The table came from immunoSEQ multiplex PCR; TCRdb's copy has only in-frame clones and leaves some out. The sample carries roughly 70,000 clones, approximately 76% recorded once. Sequencing was performed on CD4+ T cells from PBMCs cultured with HCoV-OC43 spike peptides, taken after COVID-19 vaccination. Receptor source: a human donor who received a COVID-19 vaccine. The conserved cysteine and the conserved F or W are not part of the CDR3 here. Size is stated for part of the rows, as once, few or many counts, or as a class when the clone is expanded.

V gene: TRBV3-1/TRBV3-2; clone size: NA; CDR3 protein: ASSQIPGQSTGELF
V gene: TRBV5-1; clone size: few; CDR3 protein: ASSLQASNEKLF
V gene: TRBV18; clone size: NA; CDR3 protein: ASSRDSYTEAF
V gene: TRBV28; clone size: NA; CDR3 protein: ASSGRGTSDQPQH
V gene: TRBV6-1; clone size: NA; CDR3 protein: ASSEIGVGLYNSPLH
V gene: TRBV6-1; clone size: few; CDR3 protein: ASSEDRTRSPLH
V gene: TRBV7-3; clone size: NA; CDR3 protein: ASSLQASASYNEQF
V gene: TRBV7-2; clone size: NA; CDR3 protein: ASSLLDSFTDTQY
V gene: TRBV7-2; clone size: once; CDR3 protein: ASSLGLAGGLNGGDTQY
V gene: TRBV5-1; clone size: once; CDR3 protein: ASSLGRPTNEKLF
V gene: TRBV7-8; clone size: NA; CDR3 protein: ASSLGRQNQETQY
V gene: TRBV6-1; clone size: few; CDR3 protein: ASSEFLAGQQF
V gene: TRBV2; clone size: NA; CDR3 protein: ASGGQLPSTDTQY
V gene: TRBV2; clone size: NA; CDR3 protein: ASDQGNVYGYT
V gene: TRBV10-2; clone size: NA; CDR3 protein: ASRQGPQETQY
V gene: TRBV24-1; clone size: NA; CDR3 protein: ATSDPSGAANEQF
V gene: TRBV18; clone size: NA; CDR3 protein: ASSPPSGGPSKETQY
V gene: TRBV5-1; clone size: NA; CDR3 protein: ASSLESTQANVLT
V gene: TRBV19; clone size: NA; CDR3 protein: ASSIAQGPDTQY
V gene: TRBV7-2; clone size: once; CDR3 protein: ASSPRDRGRWNTEAF
V gene: TRBV27; clone size: NA; CDR3 protein: ASSRQGGHQPQH
V gene: TRBV6-6; clone size: few; CDR3 protein: ASSYSYPGSNQPQH
V gene: TRBV14; clone size: NA; CDR3 protein: ASSPGQMNTGELF
V gene: TRBV24-1; clone size: NA; CDR3 protein: ATTESGREDTQY
V gene: TRBV5-1; clone size: NA; CDR3 protein: ASSLAGSIIGNTIY
V gene: TRBV2; clone size: NA; CDR3 protein: ASTRRGEDTQY
V gene: TRBV7-2; clone size: NA; CDR3 protein: ASSQLTGGGQPQH
V gene: TRBV6-5; clone size: NA; CDR3 protein: ASSYSVLGTTEAF
V gene: TRBV5-8; clone size: NA; CDR3 protein: ASSPEWTVRNTIY
V gene: TRBV7-2; clone size: NA; CDR3 protein: ASSAWTGAQETQY
V gene: TRBV10-1; clone size: once; CDR3 protein: ASSSGQDLETQY
V gene: TRBV7-9; clone size: few; CDR3 protein: ASSLGQVPRSISGNTIY
V gene: TRBV7-6; clone size: NA; CDR3 protein: ASSLVSGSPGTQY
V gene: TRBV7-3; clone size: NA; CDR3 protein: ASSLGLGYGYT
V gene: TRBV28; clone size: NA; CDR3 protein: ASTNPGARQGGYGYT
V gene: TRBV29-1; clone size: once; CDR3 protein: SVYGGQHYNEQF
V gene: TRBV2; clone size: once; CDR3 protein: ASSLLAAYYNEQF
V gene: TRBV28; clone size: NA; CDR3 protein: ASVTRGTGANVLT
V gene: TRBV24-1; clone size: once; CDR3 protein: ATSDLDRTHTGELF
V gene: TRBV19; clone size: NA; CDR3 protein: ASSIVGGLNGYT
V gene: TRBV15; clone size: NA; CDR3 protein: ATSRDNGRQETQY